A few counts support the clone carrying this T cell receptor beta chain. The V and J ends lost 8 bases and 0 bases respectively, with 8 bases between them. Germline values: CDR1 MNHEY, CDR2 SVGAGI. The CDR3 runs to 13 residues. These data belong to a study of cytomegalovirus exposure and HLA in healthy donors. The primer mix had 60 Vbeta and 13 Jbeta primers. Clones were read by immunoSEQ multiplex PCR, and TCRdb kept only the in-frame ones, dropping some. The sample carries over 100,000 clones, around four fifths recorded once. The sequence derives from a woman aged 40 to 49 in good health and CMV-seronegative. The material sequenced was PBMCs. The V and J genes are TRBV6-5 and TRBJ2-1; D uncertain. Here the CDR3 DNA reads TGTGCCAGCGCGTCGAGCTCCTACAATGAGCAGTTCTTC. Its translation is CASASSSYNEQFF.